This paragraph covers one T cell receptor (beta chain) sequence. Its specificity is not known. This entry comes from a study of response to subunit inactivated influenza vaccine. General study findings and limits: Authors suggested that a seasonal influenza vaccination recruits few new T cells each time.

The CDR3 is 15 residues long. Germline lookup yields CDR1 LGHNA and CDR2 YNFKEQ. Trimming removed 3 bases from V and 1 base from J, with 12 bases in between. MiXCR was run by TCRdb on the RT-PCR reads, yielding one entry per CDR3 protein. The sample has over 800,000 distinct CDR3 sequences, roughly 20% seen once; the top ten hold roughly 10%. Source: PBMCs from blood, taken around 5 days after vaccination. This chain uses TRBV4-2 with TRBJ1-1; perhaps TRBD1 as D (5 bases). The source is a man in his forties or fifties who received an inactivated influenza vaccine. The CDR3 bases are TGTGCCAGCAGCCATGCCCGGGACGGGAACACTGAAGCTTTCTTT. Amino acid sequence: CASSHARDGNTEAFF.